One and the same sample provided the 3 T cell receptor beta chains below, sequenced in a study of CD8 T cells in ankylosing spondylitis. MiXCR, applied by TCRdb to the 5' RACE reads, yields one record per CDR3 protein. The sample yields tens of thousands of distinct CDR3 sequences, approximately 5.7% seen once. Specimen: synovial fluid, either unsorted or a sorted T cell fraction (not recorded which). These receptor sequences come from a male donor with ankylosing spondylitis.

This clonotype was found many times. The chain's CDR3 is CASSRGNEQYF. CDR3 in DNA: TGTGCCAGCAGCCGTGGGAACGAGCAGTACTTC. The J gene is TRBJ2-7, the V gene TRBV9, with unresolved D. There are 11 residues in the CDR3. In germline, CDR1 is SGDLS, CDR2 YYNGEE. The V end was cut by 4 bases, the J end by 5 bases, with 7 bases between.

This chain links TRBV10-2 with TRBJ1-1; weak D call: TRBD1 (5 bases). CDR1 is WSHSY and CDR2 is SAAADI in the germline V gene. CDR3 length equals 14 residues. V shed 4 bases and J shed 0 bases, with 9 bases lying between them. CDR3: CASSVKGLNTEAFF. CDR3 in DNA: TGCGCCAGCAGTGTTAAGGGGTTGAACACTGAAGCTTTCTTT.

In its sample, this clonotype was seen many times. The gene calls are TRBV7-8 and TRBJ2-1; TRBD1 agrees at 10 bases. V lost 5 bases, J lost 8 bases, and 12 bases stayed unmatched. CDR1 is SGHVS, CDR2 FQNEAQ, per germline. The CDR3 contains 16 residues. CDR3 DNA: TGTGCCAGCAGCCCCCGCCCGGGACAGGGGATGTATGAGCAGTTCTTC. This sequence encodes CASSPRPGQGMYEQFF.